This passage covers 30 T cell receptor beta chains from one sample sequenced in a study of T cells in tuberculosis. Noted time point: new active TB diagnosis, blood taken before or within 7 days of starting treatment. The data were produced by immunoSEQ multiplex PCR, yet TCRdb's version contains in-frame clones alone and is incomplete. The sample yields about 30,000 clones, around 90% seen once. The source material was PBMCs, sampled at tuberculosis diagnosis. The origin of the receptors is an adult with tuberculosis.

The V gene is TRBV6-1, the J gene TRBJ1-5; perhaps TRBD1 as D (5 bases). V lost 6 bases and J lost 4, with 13 bases in between. The CDR3 totals 14 residues. Germline V gene data show CDR1 as MNHNS and CDR2 as SASEGT. The CDR3 coding sequence is TGTGCCAGCAGCCACCAAGGGGTAAATCAGCCCCAGCATTTT. Encoded protein: CASSHQGVNQPQHF.

The chain combines TRBV18 with TRBJ2-7, with unresolved D. The V end lost 3 bases, the J end lost 0 bases, and 15 bases lay between the germline ends. CDR3 length equals 16 residues. CDR1 and CDR2 (germline): KGHSH, LQKENI. CDR3 DNA: TGTGCCAGCTCACCGGGCTCGGTTTGGTCCTCCTACGAGCAGTACGTC. Its protein product is CASSPGSVWSSYEQYV.

This chain joins TRBV6-6 and TRBJ1-1; D possibly corresponds to TRBD1 (5 bases). Germline CDR1 reads MNHNY; CDR2 reads SVGAGI (reference sequence). The CDR3 totals 13 residues. The V end was cut by 8 bases, the J end by 7 bases, with 17 bases between. The CDR3: CASRAGMENEAFF. CDR3 DNA sequence: TGTGCCAGCCGGGCAGGGATGGAGAATGAAGCTTTCTTT.

This clone appeared a single time. The chain uses TRBV9 and TRBJ1-2, with TRBD1 identical over 10 bases. The junction had 6 bases not matched to a gene; V was cut back by 6 bases and J by 7 bases. Germline V gene data show CDR1 as SGDLS and CDR2 as YYNGEE. CDR3 length: 13 residues. The CDR3 coding sequence is TGTGCCAGCAACAGACAGGGGGCTACTGGCTACACCTTC. Translating it yields CASNRQGATGYTF.

Note on this clone: A much larger clone lies one base from this, so it may be a read error. The CDR3 protein is CASSEASGGADMQYF. The CDR3 DNA follows: TGTGCCAGCAGTGAAGCTAGCGGGGGGGCAGATATGCAGTATTTT. The J gene is TRBJ2-3, the V gene TRBV6-1, with 11 bases identical to TRBD2. Germline lookup yields CDR1 MNHNS and CDR2 SASEGT. The CDR3 sequence is 15 residues long.

J is TRBJ2-7 and V is TRBV6-5, with TRBD2 matching 14 bases. CDR3 size: 15 residues. With V trimmed by 7 bases and J by 4 bases, 6 bases remained unmatched. Germline-derived CDR1 and CDR2 are MNHEY and SVGAGI. The CDR3 sequence is CASKKTSGGVYEQYF. The DNA of the CDR3 is TGTGCCAGCAAGAAGACTAGCGGGGGGGTTTACGAGCAGTACTTC.

This chain connects TRBV9 to TRBJ1-5; 8 bases align to TRBD1. The ends lost 2 bases at V and 4 bases at J; junction bases unmatched: 5. The CDR3 runs 15 residues. Germline CDR1 is SGDLS and CDR2 is YYNGEE. CDR3 loop: CASSVAGGWNQPQHF. The DNA of the CDR3 is TGTGCCAGCAGCGTTGCAGGGGGCTGGAATCAGCCCCAGCATTTT.

By sample fraction, this clone is medium-sized. The CDR3 DNA reads as TGTGCCACCCTCGGCAGCGATATTAACTATGGCTACACCTTC. Its protein product is CATLGSDINYGYTF. The V call is TRBV6-5, the J call TRBJ1-2; D gene unclear. The CDR3 has 14 residues. Trimming left V 10 bases short and J 1 base short, with 16 bases between. Germline assignment: CDR1 MNHEY and CDR2 SVGAGI.

This chain connects TRBV5-6 to TRBJ1-2; D gene unclear. The CDR3 spans 11 residues. Trimming removed 5 bases from V and 4 bases from J, with 6 bases in between. Germline V gives CDR1 SGHDT, CDR2 YYEEEE. The CDR3 DNA reads TGTGCCAGCAGGGGCTTCTATGGCTACACCTTC. Translated, it gives CASRGFYGYTF.

The V and J genes are TRBV7-2 and TRBJ2-1, with D possibly TRBD2 on 5 matching bases. Per the germline V gene, CDR1 is SGHTA and CDR2 is FQGNSA. V was cut by 1 base and J by 10 bases, with 8 bases left in between. This CDR3 is 12 amino acids long. The CDR3 nucleotides are TGTGCCAGCAGCTTAGTGCGGGCCGAGCAGTTCTTC. As protein: CASSLVRAEQFF.

This clone was counted a few times. This chain joins TRBV4-2 and TRBJ2-7, with 7 bases identical to TRBD2. This CDR3 has 15 residues. With V trimmed by 3 bases and J by 2 bases, 7 bases remained unmatched. Germline V lookup: CDR1 LGHNA, CDR2 YNFKEQ. CDR3 sequence reads: CASSHVLASAYEQYF. The CDR3 nucleotides are TGTGCCAGCAGCCACGTACTAGCGAGTGCCTACGAGCAGTACTTC.

The J gene is TRBJ2-1, the V gene TRBV10-2; 8 bases agree with TRBD2. This CDR3 is built from 16 residues. With V trimmed by 2 bases and J by 2 bases, 5 bases remained unmatched. Germline values: CDR1 WSHSY, CDR2 SAAADI. The CDR3 coding sequence is TGCGCCAGCAGTGAGACGGGGGGGTCTACCTACAATGAGCAGTTCTTC. Amino acid sequence: CASSETGGSTYNEQFF.

This chain uses TRBV19 with TRBJ2-1; D is possibly TRBD2 (5 bases). V shed 6 bases and J shed 2 bases, with 14 bases lying between them. The CDR3 has 15 residues. From germline, CDR1 is LNHDA and CDR2 SQIVND (reference sequence). CDR3 sequence (DNA): TGTGCCAGTAGGAAAACTAGTCATCCCTACAATGAGCAGTTCTTC. As protein: CASRKTSHPYNEQFF. The entire variable domain, with the rest obtained from reference TRBV19 and TRBJ2-1, is as follows: DGGITQSPKYLFRKEGQNVTLSCEQNLNHDAMYWYRQDPGQGLRLIYYSQIVNDFQKGDIAEGYSVSREKKESFPLTVTSAQKNPTAFYLCASRKTSHPYNEQFFGPGTRLTVL.

This chain uses TRBV30 with TRBJ2-5; the match to TRBD2 covers 9 bases. V lost 4 bases, J lost 4 bases, and 16 bases stayed unmatched. CDR1 is GTSNPN, CDR2 SVGIG, per germline (reference sequence). This CDR3 comprises 17 residues. DNA for the CDR3: TGTGCCTGGACCCCTGGGAGGGCGGGGGGGACTAGAGAGACCCAGTACTTC. Its translation: CAWTPGRAGGTRETQYF.

The chain combines TRBV5-1 with TRBJ2-3; TRBD2 matches 8 bases. V shed 4 bases and J 9 bases; nucleotides not matched to a gene: 13. Germline loops: CDR1 SGHRS, CDR2 YFSETQ. CDR3 length equals 15 residues. CDR3 sequence: CASSPLSLTSDTQYF. As DNA, the CDR3 is TGCGCCAGCAGCCCCCTATCTTTGACTAGCGACACGCAGTATTTT.

This clone is a singleton in its sample. For the CDR3, the DNA is TGTGCCAGCAGCTTCAGACAGGGACACACTGAAGCTTTCTTT. Its translation: CASSFRQGHTEAFF. The rearrangement uses TRBV6-5 and TRBJ1-1, with 7 positions matching TRBD1. Germline loops: CDR1 MNHEY, CDR2 SVGAGI. V was clipped by 6 bases and J by 3 bases; unmatched bases: 7. The CDR3 loop spans 14 amino acids.

The chain links TRBV2 to TRBJ1-5, with D perhaps matching TRBD1 (5 bases). The ends were cut back, 6 bases at V and 1 base at J, with 13 bases in the middle. This CDR3 comprises 15 residues. Germline V gene lookup returns CDR1 SNHLY and CDR2 FYNNEI. CDR3 in amino acids: CASRPQGLSNQPQHF. The DNA for the CDR3 is TGTGCCAGCAGACCCCAGGGTCTGAGCAATCAGCCCCAGCATTTT.

The rearrangement joins TRBV30 to TRBJ1-1; no clear D. V shed 0 bases and J shed 1 base, with 18 bases lying between them. Germline-derived CDR1 and CDR2 are GTSNPN and SVGIG (reference sequence). The CDR3 runs to 17 residues. CDR3 loop: CAWSVKTSRTKNTEAFF. The CDR3 nucleotides read TGTGCCTGGAGTGTCAAGACATCAAGAACAAAGAACACTGAAGCTTTCTTT.

V is TRBV6-1 and J is TRBJ2-2; D is perhaps TRBD2 (6 bases). V dropped 3 bases and J dropped 0 bases, with 11 bases sitting between them. Germline values: CDR1 MNHNS, CDR2 SASEGT. The CDR3 loop spans 16 amino acids. In nucleotides, the CDR3 is TGTGCCAGCAGTGAGCGTCCGGGGGCGAACACCGGGGAGCTGTTTTTT. This sequence encodes CASSERPGANTGELFF.

The V gene is TRBV28, the J gene TRBJ1-5; TRBD1 matches at 9 bases. CDR1 and CDR2 (germline): MDHEN, SYDVKM. CDR3 length: 15 residues. V lost 3 bases and J lost 5; bases outside the gene matches: 5. The DNA for the CDR3 is TGTGCCAGCAGTTTCAGACAGGGGGGCTATCAGCCCCAGCATTTT. Translation gives CASSFRQGGYQPQHF.

The J gene is TRBJ2-3, the V gene TRBV20-1; possibly TRBD1 for D (5 bases). This CDR3 is built from 11 residues. The ends were cut back, 1 base at V and 10 bases at J, with 9 bases in the middle. Looked up from germline, CDR1 is DFQATT and CDR2 is SNEGSKA (reference sequence). CDR3 coding DNA: TGCAGTGCTAGAGCGGCCAGGGCGCAGTATTTT. It specifies CSARAARAQYF.

The rearrangement joins TRBV6-5 to TRBJ2-7, with 9 bases aligning to TRBD2. CDR1 and CDR2 (germline): MNHEY, SVGAGI. Trimming took 4 bases from V and 2 from J; bases not matched to a gene: 9. The CDR3 extends over 16 amino acids. Here the CDR3 DNA reads TGTGCCAGCAGTTCTGCGGGGGGGGGTTCCCCCTACGAGCAGTACGTC. Translation gives CASSSAGGGSPYEQYV.

This clone was seen just once. This chain joins TRBV2 and TRBJ1-1; D is uncertain. Germline V gene sequence: CDR1 SNHLY, CDR2 FYNNEI. With 5 bases removed from V and 0 bases from J, the gap between germline ends came to 7 bases. This CDR3 contains 13 residues. The CDR3: CASSKSMNTEAFF. The CDR3 DNA follows: TGTGCCAGCAGTAAAAGCATGAACACTGAAGCTTTCTTT.

The rearrangement links TRBV6-5 to TRBJ2-3; D possibly corresponds to TRBD2 (5 bases). The germline V gene has CDR1 MNHEY and CDR2 SVGAGI. The CDR3 totals 16 residues. Trimming left V 1 base short and J 0 bases short, with 11 bases between. In DNA form, the CDR3 reads TGTGCCAGCAGTTACTTGCTAGGGAGAAGCACAGATACGCAGTATTTT. Protein product: CASSYLLGRSTDTQYF.

The V and J genes are TRBV27 and TRBJ2-7, with 9 bases matching TRBD1. Germline-derived CDR1 and CDR2 are MNHEY and SMNVEV (reference sequence). This CDR3 is built from 16 residues. The trim removed 6 bases at V and 4 bases at J, leaving 13 bases unmatched. Written as DNA, the CDR3 is TGTGCCAGCAGCTACAGGGGGCAAGGAGGCTATTACGAGCAGTACGTC. Amino acids: CASSYRGQGGYYEQYV.

About this clone itself: Germline and junction disagree at one end, which may indicate a read error. The chain employs TRBV29-1 and TRBJ2-1; 7 nucleotides agree with TRBD1. The germline V gene has CDR1 SQVTM and CDR2 ANQGSEA. This CDR3 has 15 residues. CDR3 residues: CSVEHRGVPYNEQFF. The CDR3 DNA reads as TGCAGCGTTGAACACAGGGGCGTCCCCTACAATGAACAGTTCTTC.

The gene calls are TRBV28 and TRBJ1-2; D gene ambiguous. With 9 bases removed from V and 2 bases from J, the gap between germline ends came to 10 bases. The germline CDR1 and CDR2 sequences are MDHEN and SYDVKM. This CDR3 is 12 amino acids long. CDR3 sequence: CASSLSNYGYTF. CDR3 sequence (DNA): TGTGCCAGTTCTCTCTCCAACTATGGCTACACCTTC.

This clone was observed once. CDR3 coding DNA: TGTGCCAGCAGCTGGGGACAGGGTGAGCAGTTCTTC. Its translation is CASSWGQGEQFF. The rearrangement joins TRBV11-2 to TRBJ2-1; 9 nucleotides line up with TRBD1. Germline trimming cut 4 bases from V and 9 bases from J; bases unmatched to any gene: 1. Germline CDR1 is SGHAT and CDR2 is FQNNGV. The length of the CDR3 is 12 residues.

The chain recombines TRBV6-1 with TRBJ1-3, with 8 bases aligning to TRBD1. Germline loops: CDR1 MNHNS, CDR2 SASEGT. There are 15 residues in the CDR3. The V and J ends lost 8 bases and 4 bases, in that order; junction bases with no gene match: 10. The CDR3 nucleotides are TGTGCCAGCGGACGACAGGGGACATCCGGAAACACCATATATTTT. It encodes CASGRQGTSGNTIYF.

This clone showed up just a few times. V is TRBV2 and J is TRBJ1-6; the D is unclear. The CDR3 is 13 residues long. Trimming took 11 bases from V and 0 from J, leaving 8 bases between them. Germline CDR1 is SNHLY and CDR2 is FYNNEI. The CDR3 sequence: CAPGSSYNSPLHF. In DNA, the CDR3 is TGTGCCCCCGGGAGCTCCTATAATTCACCCCTCCACTTT.